This entry lists 17 T cell receptor beta chains sequenced from one sample in a study of shared T cell receptors in the human thymus. Sequenced by immunoSEQ multiplex PCR; TCRdb stores in-frame clones only, minus some. The sample contains roughly 500,000 clones, 75% to 85% of which appear only once. This sample also appeared in a second study, on human thymus T cells.

Sample: thymocytes. Source of these receptors: a boy younger than two with a congenital heart defect.

The rearrangement links TRBV28 to TRBJ2-7, with a possible D match to TRBD2 (5 bases). V lost 5 bases to trimming and J lost 2 bases, with 13 bases between them. The CDR3 has 14 amino acids. Looked up from germline, CDR1 is MDHEN and CDR2 is SYDVKM. DNA of the CDR3: TGTGCCAGCAGTCCCGGGGTAGCGACCTACGAGCAGTACTTC. Its protein product is CASSPGVATYEQYF.

This chain joins TRBV7-2 and TRBJ2-1, with D possibly matching TRBD1 (6 bases). Trimming took off 5 bases at V and 9 bases at J, with 17 bases between the two ends. This CDR3 region has 14 residues. Per the germline V gene, CDR1 is SGHTA and CDR2 is FQGNSA. Here the CDR3 reads CASSTRDTPLEQFF. The CDR3 nucleotides are TGTGCCAGCAGCACCCGGGACACGCCCCTTGAGCAGTTCTTC. The full variable domain, its missing parts supplied by reference TRBV7-2 and TRBJ2-1, is GAGVSQSPSNKVTEKGKDVELRCDPISGHTALYWYRQSLGQGLEFLIYFQGNSAPDKSGLPSDRFSAERTGGSVSTLTIQRTQQEDSAVYLCASSTRDTPLEQFFGPGTRLTVL.

This clone was observed a few times. The chain couples TRBV7-8 to TRBJ2-3; the D gene is possibly TRBD2 (6 bases). The V gene lost 5 bases and the J gene lost 1 base, with 16 bases spanning the gap. Germline values: CDR1 SGHVS, CDR2 FQNEAQ. The CDR3 extends over 16 amino acids. The CDR3 spells CASSPRRGTGTDTQYF. The CDR3 coding sequence is TGTGCCAGCAGCCCGAGGAGGGGCACTGGCACAGATACGCAGTATTTT.

V is TRBV7-2 and J is TRBJ1-2; 7 bases align to TRBD1. The CDR3 sequence is 16 residues long. Looked up from germline, CDR1 is SGHTA and CDR2 is FQGNSA. V lost 2 bases, J lost 3 bases, and 9 bases stayed unmatched. CDR3 DNA: TGTGCCAGCAGCTTAACCGGGGGACAGTCTTACTATGGCTACACCTTC. It yields the protein CASSLTGGQSYYGYTF.

The V call is TRBV6-6, the J call TRBJ2-2; D unresolved. Germline values: CDR1 MNHNY, CDR2 SVGAGI (reference sequence). The CDR3 spans 14 residues. V lost 5 bases and J 3 bases, leaving 10 bases between the germline ends. The CDR3, as DNA: TGTGCCAGCAGTCCCCCGACTTACACCGGGGAGCTGTTTTTT. Translating gives CASSPPTYTGELFF.

For the CDR3, the DNA is TGTGCCAGCAGTTTCCGAGGACAGGGGGCGAACACTGAAGCTTTCTTT. Encoded protein: CASSFRGQGANTEAFF. J is TRBJ1-1 and V is TRBV27; 11 positions agree with TRBD1. With 3 bases clipped from V and 1 base from J, the junction kept 4 bases outside the gene matches. In germline, CDR1 is MNHEY, CDR2 SMNVEV (reference sequence). The CDR3 contains 16 residues.

This clone showed up just a few times. The chain uses TRBV6-5 and TRBJ1-2; D not certain. The germline gives CDR1 MNHEY, CDR2 SVGAGI. The CDR3 runs 14 residues. The V gene lost 5 bases and the J gene lost 8 bases, with 18 bases spanning the gap. CDR3 nucleotides: TGTGCCAGCAGTAGGGCAGGTCAGGCGGGGGGCTACACCTTC. It codes for CASSRAGQAGGYTF.

The chain is built from TRBV7-6 and TRBJ2-7; 13 nucleotides align to TRBD2. CDR3 length: 20 amino acids. V shed 4 bases, J shed 1 base, and the junction held 16 bases outside the gene matches. Germline CDR1 reads SGHVS; CDR2 reads FNYEAQ. The CDR3 sequence: CASSYGLAGERTRFSYEQYF. The DNA of the CDR3 is TGTGCCAGCAGCTATGGACTAGCGGGAGAGAGGACGAGGTTTTCCTACGAGCAGTACTTC.

V is TRBV27 and J is TRBJ1-2; 10 bases line up with TRBD1. Germline trimming cut 3 bases from V and 2 bases from J; bases unmatched to any gene: 6. Germline V CDR1 and CDR2: MNHEY, SMNVEV (reference sequence). This CDR3 contains 16 residues. In DNA, the CDR3 is TGTGCCAGCAGTTTGGGACAGGGGCACAGAAACTATGGCTACACCTTC. It specifies CASSLGQGHRNYGYTF.

V usage is TRBV6-5 and J usage is TRBJ1-4; tentatively, D is TRBD1 (5 bases). This CDR3 spans 16 amino acids. CDR1 and CDR2 from the germline V gene are MNHEY and SVGAGI. V was cut by 4 bases and J by 1 base, with 13 bases left in between. CDR3 sequence (DNA): TGTGCCAGCAGTTCTAGACGCGGGGGAACTAATGAAAAACTGTTTTTT. This translates into CASSSRRGGTNEKLFF.

The rearrangement uses TRBV5-8 and TRBJ1-1; D might be TRBD1 (5 bases). CDR1 SGHTS and CDR2 YDEGEE come from the germline V gene. V was trimmed by 3 bases and J by 0 bases, leaving 9 bases between them. This CDR3 is 14 amino acids long. DNA for the CDR3: TGTGCCAGCAGCTCTCGGGGGATGAACACTGAAGCTTTCTTT. Translation gives CASSSRGMNTEAFF. Drawing the rest from reference TRBV5-8 and TRBJ1-1, the complete variable domain is EAGVTQSPTHLIKTRGQQATLRCSPISGHTSVYWYQQALGLGLQFLLWYDEGEERNRGNFPPRFSGRQFPNYSSELNVNALELEDSALYLCASSSRGMNTEAFFGQGTRLTVV.

This chain joins TRBV6-1 and TRBJ2-3; 9 nucleotides agree with TRBD2. Germline V CDR1 and CDR2: MNHNS, SASEGT. The V gene end was trimmed by 3 bases and the J gene end by 1 base; junction bases not matched to a gene: 8. The CDR3 spans 17 residues. The CDR3 nucleotides are TGTGCCAGCAGTGAGGGGAGACTAGCGGACGGCACAGATACGCAGTATTTT. This encodes CASSEGRLADGTDTQYF.

The chain employs TRBV9 and TRBJ2-2, with 7 bases that match TRBD1. The J segment lost 1 base and the V segment lost 0 bases, leaving 12 bases of the junction unmatched. In germline, CDR1 is SGDLS, CDR2 YYNGEE. This CDR3 region has 19 residues. CDR3 loop: CASSVAIVKGGRNTGELFF. The CDR3 DNA follows: TGTGCCAGCAGCGTAGCTATCGTGAAAGGGGGCCGGAACACCGGGGAGCTGTTTTTT.

The J gene is TRBJ1-4, the V gene TRBV7-2; D possibly corresponds to TRBD1 (5 bases). Looked up from germline, CDR1 is SGHTA and CDR2 is FQGNSA. Trimming pared 4 bases from V and 7 bases from J, leaving 13 bases between. This CDR3 comprises 14 residues. CDR3 residues: CASSSPGGAEKLFF. The CDR3 nucleotides read TGTGCCAGCAGCTCCCCCGGAGGGGCTGAAAAACTGTTTTTT.

V usage is TRBV12-5 and J usage is TRBJ2-5; D remains unclear. Germline V CDR1 and CDR2: LGHNT, FRNRAP. The CDR3 covers 13 residues. V lost 6 bases, J lost 4 bases, and 12 bases lay in between. CDR3 region: CASGLGSLETQYF. The CDR3 region has the DNA TGTGCTAGTGGGTTAGGTAGCCTAGAGACCCAGTACTTC.

The rearrangement joins TRBV7-2 to TRBJ2-4; a possible D gene is TRBD2 (5 bases). V lost 5 bases and J 8 bases, leaving 13 bases between the germline ends. The CDR3 extends over 13 amino acids. Germline V gives CDR1 SGHTA, CDR2 FQGNSA. The CDR3 is CASSPGVRHIQYF. Here the CDR3 DNA reads TGTGCCAGCAGCCCCGGGGTCCGGCACATTCAGTACTTC.

V gene TRBV4-3 combines with J gene TRBJ2-3; D is undetermined. With 4 bases removed from V and 1 base from J, the gap between germline ends came to 12 bases. Germline V lookup: CDR1 LGHNA, CDR2 YSLEER. The CDR3 length is 15 residues. CDR3 sequence: CASSLRKMGTDTQYF. CDR3 in DNA: TGCGCCAGCAGCCTGCGCAAGATGGGCACAGATACGCAGTATTTT.